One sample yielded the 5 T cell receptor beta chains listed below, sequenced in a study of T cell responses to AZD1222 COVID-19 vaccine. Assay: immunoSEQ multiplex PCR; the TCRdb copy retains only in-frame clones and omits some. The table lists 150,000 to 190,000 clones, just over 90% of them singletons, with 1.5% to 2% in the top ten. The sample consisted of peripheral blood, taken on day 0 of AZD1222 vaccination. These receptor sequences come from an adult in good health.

Written as DNA, the CDR3 is TGTGCCAGCACCGCTCTTGGTAGGGTCTCCTATAATTCACCCCTCCACTTT. The encoded protein is CASTALGRVSYNSPLHF. The rearrangement joins TRBV11-2 to TRBJ1-6; D call uncertain. V lost 7 bases and J 0 bases, leaving 16 bases between the germline ends. The CDR3 is 17 amino acids. Germline V gene sequence: CDR1 SGHAT, CDR2 FQNNGV.

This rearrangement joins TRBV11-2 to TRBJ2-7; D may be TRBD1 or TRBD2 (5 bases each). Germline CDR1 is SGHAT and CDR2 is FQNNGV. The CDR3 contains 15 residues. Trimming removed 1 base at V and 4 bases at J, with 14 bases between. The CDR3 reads CASSLGAGRVYEQYF. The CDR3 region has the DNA TGTGCCAGCAGCTTAGGGGCGGGCAGGGTTTACGAGCAGTACTTC. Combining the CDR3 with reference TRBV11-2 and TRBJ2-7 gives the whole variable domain EAGVAQSPRYKIIEKRQSVAFWCNPISGHATLYWYQQILGQGPKLLIQFQNNGVVDDSQLPKDRFSAERLKGVDSTLKIQPAKLEDSAVYLCASSLGAGRVYEQYFGPGTRLTVT.

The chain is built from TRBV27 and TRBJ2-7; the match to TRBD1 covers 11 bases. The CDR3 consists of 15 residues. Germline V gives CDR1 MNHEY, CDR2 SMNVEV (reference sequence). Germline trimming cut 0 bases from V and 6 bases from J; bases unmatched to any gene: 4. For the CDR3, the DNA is TGTGCCAGCAGTTTATCGGGACAGGGGGTTTTCGAGCAGTACTTC. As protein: CASSLSGQGVFEQYF.

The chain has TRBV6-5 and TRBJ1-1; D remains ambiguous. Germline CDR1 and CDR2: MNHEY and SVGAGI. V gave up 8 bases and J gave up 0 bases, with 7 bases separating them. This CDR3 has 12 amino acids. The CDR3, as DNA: TGTGCCAGCGTTTTCATGAACACTGAAGCTTTCTTT. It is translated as CASVFMNTEAFF.

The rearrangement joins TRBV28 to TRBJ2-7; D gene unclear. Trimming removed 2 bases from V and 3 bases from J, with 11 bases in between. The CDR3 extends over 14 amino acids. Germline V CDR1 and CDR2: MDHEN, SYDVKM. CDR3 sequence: CASSLGRAVYEQYF. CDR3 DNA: TGTGCCAGCAGTTTAGGTAGAGCAGTCTACGAGCAGTACTTC. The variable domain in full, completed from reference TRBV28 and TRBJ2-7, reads DVKVTQSSRYLVKRTGEKVFLECVQDMDHENMFWYRQDPGLGLRLIYFSYDVKMKEKGDIPEGYSVSREKKERFSLILESASTNQTSMYLCASSLGRAVYEQYFGPGTRLTVT.